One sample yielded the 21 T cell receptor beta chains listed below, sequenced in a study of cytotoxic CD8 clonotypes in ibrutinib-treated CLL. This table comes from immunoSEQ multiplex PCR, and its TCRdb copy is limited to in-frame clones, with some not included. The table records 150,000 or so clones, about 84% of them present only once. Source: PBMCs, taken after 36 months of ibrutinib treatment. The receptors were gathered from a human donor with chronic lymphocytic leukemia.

CDR3 DNA: TGTGCCAGCAGCTTAGGGGTAGACACTGAAGCTTTCTTT. The encoded protein is CASSLGVDTEAFF. This chain uses TRBV7-6 with TRBJ1-1; D is unresolved. Germline V gene lookup returns CDR1 SGHVS and CDR2 FNYEAQ. This CDR3 has 13 amino acids. Trimming left V 1 base short and J 3 bases short, with 6 bases between.

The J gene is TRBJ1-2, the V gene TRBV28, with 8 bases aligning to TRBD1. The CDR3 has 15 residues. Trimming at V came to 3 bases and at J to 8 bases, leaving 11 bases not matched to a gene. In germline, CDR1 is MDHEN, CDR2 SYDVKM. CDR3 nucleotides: TGTGCCAGCAGTTTGGTTCCAGGGGGCGCTCTAGGCTACACCTTC. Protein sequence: CASSLVPGGALGYTF.

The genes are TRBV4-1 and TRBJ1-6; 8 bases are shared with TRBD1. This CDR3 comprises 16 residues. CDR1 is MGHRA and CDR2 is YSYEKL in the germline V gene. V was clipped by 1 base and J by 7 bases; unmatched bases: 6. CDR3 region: CASSQAWTGTNSPLHF. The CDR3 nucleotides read TGCGCCAGCAGCCAAGCCTGGACAGGGACAAATTCACCCCTCCACTTT.

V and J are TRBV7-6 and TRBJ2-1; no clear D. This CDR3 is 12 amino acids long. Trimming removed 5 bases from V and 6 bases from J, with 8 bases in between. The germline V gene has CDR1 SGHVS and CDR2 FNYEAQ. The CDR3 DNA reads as TGTGCCAGCAGCCTCGGAATCAATGAGCAGTTCTTC. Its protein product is CASSLGINEQFF.

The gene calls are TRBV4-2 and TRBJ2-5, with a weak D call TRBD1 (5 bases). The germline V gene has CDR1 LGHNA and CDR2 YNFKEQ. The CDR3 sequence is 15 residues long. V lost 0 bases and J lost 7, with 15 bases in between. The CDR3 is CASSQEGGATRTQYF. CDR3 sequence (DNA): TGTGCCAGCAGCCAAGAAGGTGGGGCGACCAGGACCCAGTACTTC.

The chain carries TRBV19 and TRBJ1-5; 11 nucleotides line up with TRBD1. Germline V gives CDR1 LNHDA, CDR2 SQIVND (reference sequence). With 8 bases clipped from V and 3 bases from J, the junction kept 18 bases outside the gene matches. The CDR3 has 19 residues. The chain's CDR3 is CASDSWTGGFFAPNQPQHF. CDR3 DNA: TGTGCCAGTGATTCGTGGACAGGGGGCTTTTTTGCCCCCAATCAGCCCCAGCATTTT.

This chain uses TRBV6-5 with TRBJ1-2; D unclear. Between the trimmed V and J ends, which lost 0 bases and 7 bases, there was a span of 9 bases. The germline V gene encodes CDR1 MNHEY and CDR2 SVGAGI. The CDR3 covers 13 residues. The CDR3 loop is CASSYSGGLGYTF. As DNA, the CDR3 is TGTGCCAGCAGTTACTCCGGCGGGCTTGGCTACACCTTC.

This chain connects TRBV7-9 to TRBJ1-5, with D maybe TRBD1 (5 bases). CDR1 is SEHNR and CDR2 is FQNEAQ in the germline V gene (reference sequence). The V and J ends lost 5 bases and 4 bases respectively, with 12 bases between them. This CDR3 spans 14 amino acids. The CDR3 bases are TGTGCCAGCAGCCGGTCGGGGGGTAATCAGCCCCAGCATTTT. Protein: CASSRSGGNQPQHF. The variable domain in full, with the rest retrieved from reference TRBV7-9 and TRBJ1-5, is DTGVSQNPRHKITKRGQNVTFRCDPISEHNRLYWYRQTLGQGPEFLTYFQNEAQLEKSRLLSDRFSAERPKGSFSTLEIQRTEQGDSAMYLCASSRSGGNQPQHFGDGTRLSIL.

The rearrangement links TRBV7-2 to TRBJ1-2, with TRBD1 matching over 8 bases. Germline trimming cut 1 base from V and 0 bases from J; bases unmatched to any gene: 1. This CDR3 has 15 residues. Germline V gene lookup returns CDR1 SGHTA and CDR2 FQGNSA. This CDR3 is CASSLGQGTNYGYTF. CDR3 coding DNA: TGTGCCAGCAGCTTAGGACAGGGGACTAACTATGGCTACACCTTC.

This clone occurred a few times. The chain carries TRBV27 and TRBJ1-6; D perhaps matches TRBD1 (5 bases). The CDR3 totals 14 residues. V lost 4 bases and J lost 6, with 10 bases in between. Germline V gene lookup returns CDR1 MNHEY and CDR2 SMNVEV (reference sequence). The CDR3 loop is CASSYLQGNSPLHF. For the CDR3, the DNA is TGTGCCAGCAGTTATTTGCAGGGTAATTCACCCCTCCACTTT.

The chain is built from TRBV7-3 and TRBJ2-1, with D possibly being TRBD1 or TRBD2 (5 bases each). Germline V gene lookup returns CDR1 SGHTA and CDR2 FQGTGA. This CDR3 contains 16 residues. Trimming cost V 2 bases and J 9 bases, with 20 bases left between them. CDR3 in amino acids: CASSLFSGPVRTEQFF. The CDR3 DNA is TGTGCCAGCAGCTTATTTTCGGGACCCGTACGGACTGAGCAGTTCTTC. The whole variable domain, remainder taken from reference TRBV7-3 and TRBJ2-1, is GAGVSQTPSNKVTEKGKYVELRCDPISGHTALYWYRQSLGQGPEFLIYFQGTGAADDSGLPNDRFFAVRPEGSVSTLKIQRTERGDSAVYLCASSLFSGPVRTEQFFGPGTRLTVL.

The chain's CDR3 is CASPTGLAKNIQYF. The CDR3 nucleotides read TGTGCCAGCCCAACAGGATTAGCCAAAAACATTCAGTACTTC. This chain uses TRBV6-4 with TRBJ2-4, with D possibly being TRBD1 (5 bases). Trimming removed 8 bases from V and 0 bases from J, with 11 bases in between. This CDR3 region has 14 residues. In germline, CDR1 is MRHNA, CDR2 SNTAGT.

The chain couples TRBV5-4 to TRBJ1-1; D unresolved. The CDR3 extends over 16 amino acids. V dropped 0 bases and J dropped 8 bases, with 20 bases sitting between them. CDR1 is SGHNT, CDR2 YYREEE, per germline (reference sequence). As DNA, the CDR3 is TGTGCCAGCAGCTTGGGGAGGTACACCTCCCTCGGGGAAGCTTTCTTT. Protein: CASSLGRYTSLGEAFF.

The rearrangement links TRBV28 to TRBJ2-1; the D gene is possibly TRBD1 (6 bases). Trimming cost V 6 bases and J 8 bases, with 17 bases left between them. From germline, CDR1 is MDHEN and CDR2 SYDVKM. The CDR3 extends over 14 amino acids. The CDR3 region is CASSWGLPGDEQFF. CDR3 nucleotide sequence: TGTGCCAGCAGCTGGGGGCTCCCGGGCGATGAGCAGTTCTTC.

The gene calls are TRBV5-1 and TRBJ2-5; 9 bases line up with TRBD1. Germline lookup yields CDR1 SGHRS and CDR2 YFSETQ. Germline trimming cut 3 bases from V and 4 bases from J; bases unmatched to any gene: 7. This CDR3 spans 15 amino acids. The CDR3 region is CASSSAVGQGETQYF. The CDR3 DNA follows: TGCGCCAGCAGCTCTGCCGTGGGACAGGGAGAGACCCAGTACTTC.

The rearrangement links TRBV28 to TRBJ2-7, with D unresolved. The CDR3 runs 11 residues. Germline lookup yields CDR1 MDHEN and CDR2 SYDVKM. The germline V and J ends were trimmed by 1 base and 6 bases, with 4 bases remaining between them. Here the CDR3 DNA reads TGTGCCAGCAGTTTATTTGGCGAGCAGTACTTC. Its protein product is CASSLFGEQYF. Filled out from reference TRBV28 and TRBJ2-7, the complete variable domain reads DVKVTQSSRYLVKRTGEKVFLECVQDMDHENMFWYRQDPGLGLRLIYFSYDVKMKEKGDIPEGYSVSREKKERFSLILESASTNQTSMYLCASSLFGEQYFGPGTRLTVT.

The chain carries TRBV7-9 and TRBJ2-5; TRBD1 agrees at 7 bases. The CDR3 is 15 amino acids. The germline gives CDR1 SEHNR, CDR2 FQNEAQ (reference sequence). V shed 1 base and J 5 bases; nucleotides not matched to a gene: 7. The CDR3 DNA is TGTGCCAGCAGCTTAGTTCAAGGGGGCACGGAGACCCAGTACTTC. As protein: CASSLVQGGTETQYF.

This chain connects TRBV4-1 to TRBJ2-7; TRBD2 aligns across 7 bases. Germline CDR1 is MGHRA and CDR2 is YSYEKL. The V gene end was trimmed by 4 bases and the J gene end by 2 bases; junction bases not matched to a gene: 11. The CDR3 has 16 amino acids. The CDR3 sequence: CASSRSLAGLPYEQYF. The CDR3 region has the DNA TGCGCCAGCAGCCGGTCCTTAGCGGGCCTGCCCTACGAGCAGTACTTC.

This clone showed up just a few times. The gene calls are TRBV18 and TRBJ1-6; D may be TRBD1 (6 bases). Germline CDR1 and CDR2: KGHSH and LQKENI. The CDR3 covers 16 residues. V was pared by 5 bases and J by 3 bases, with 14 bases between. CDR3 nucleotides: TGTGCCAGCTCAACCGGGACAACAGTCTATAATTCACCCCTCCACTTT. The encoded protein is CASSTGTTVYNSPLHF.

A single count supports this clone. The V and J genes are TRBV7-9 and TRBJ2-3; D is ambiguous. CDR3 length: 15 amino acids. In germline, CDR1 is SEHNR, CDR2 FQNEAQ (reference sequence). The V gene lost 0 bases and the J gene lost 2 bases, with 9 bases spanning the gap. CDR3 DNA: TGTGCCAGCAGCTTAGCCGGCGGAAACACAGATACGCAGTATTTT. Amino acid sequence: CASSLAGGNTDTQYF.

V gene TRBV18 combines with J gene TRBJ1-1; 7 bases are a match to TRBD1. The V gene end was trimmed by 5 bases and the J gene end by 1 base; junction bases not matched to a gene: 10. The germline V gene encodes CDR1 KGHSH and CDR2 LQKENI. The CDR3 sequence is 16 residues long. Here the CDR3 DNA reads TGTGCCAGCTCAAAGGGACAGTTCCCACAGAACACTGAAGCTTTCTTT. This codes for CASSKGQFPQNTEAFF.